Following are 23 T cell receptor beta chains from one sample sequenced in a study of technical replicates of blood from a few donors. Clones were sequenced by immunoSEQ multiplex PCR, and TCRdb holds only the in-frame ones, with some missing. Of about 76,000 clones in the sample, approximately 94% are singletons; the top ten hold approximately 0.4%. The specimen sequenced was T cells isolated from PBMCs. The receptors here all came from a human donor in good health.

CDR3 protein: CASSETGTGGFGNTIYF. CDR3 in DNA: TGTGCCAGCAGCGAGACGGGTACAGGGGGCTTTGGAAACACCATATATTTT. V is TRBV5-6 and J is TRBJ1-3; TRBD1 matches at 9 bases. Germline CDR1 reads SGHDT; CDR2 reads YYEEEE. The CDR3 has 17 amino acids. V trimming: 4 bases; J trimming: 3 bases; junction bases outside the gene matches: 11. The full variable domain, with the rest looked up from reference TRBV5-6 and TRBJ1-3, is DAGVTQSPTHLIKTRGQQVTLRCSPKSGHDTVSWYQQALGQGPQFIFQYYEEEERQRGNFPDRFSGHQFPNYSSELNVNALLLGDSALYLCASSETGTGGFGNTIYFGEGSWLTVV.

As DNA, the CDR3 is TGTGCCAGCAACCACGGGACAGGGGGTTTCGGTGAGCAGTTCTTC. Translation: CASNHGTGGFGEQFF. The chain links TRBV6-5 to TRBJ2-1; 11 positions agree with TRBD1. V shed 7 bases, J shed 9 bases, and the junction held 11 bases outside the gene matches. The CDR3 consists of 15 residues. In germline, CDR1 is MNHEY, CDR2 SVGAGI.

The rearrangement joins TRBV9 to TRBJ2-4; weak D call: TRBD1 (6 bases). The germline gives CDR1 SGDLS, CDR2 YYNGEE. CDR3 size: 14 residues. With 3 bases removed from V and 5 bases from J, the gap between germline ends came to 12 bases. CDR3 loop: CASSGGHLQNIQYF. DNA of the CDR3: TGTGCCAGCAGCGGGGGACACCTACAAAACATTCAGTACTTC.

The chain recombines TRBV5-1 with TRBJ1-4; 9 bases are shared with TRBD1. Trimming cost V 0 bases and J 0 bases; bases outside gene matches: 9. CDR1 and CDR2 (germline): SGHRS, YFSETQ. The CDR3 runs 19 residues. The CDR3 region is CASSLALTGGGTTNEKLFF. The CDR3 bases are TGCGCCAGCAGCTTGGCCCTGACAGGGGGAGGAACAACTAATGAAAAACTGTTTTTT.

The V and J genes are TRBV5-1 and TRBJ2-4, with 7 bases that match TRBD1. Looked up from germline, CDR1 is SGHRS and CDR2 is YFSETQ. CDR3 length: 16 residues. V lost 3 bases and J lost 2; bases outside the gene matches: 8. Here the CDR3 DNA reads TGCGCCAGCAGCTGGAGACAGGGTTTGACCAAAAACATTCAGTACTTC. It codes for CASSWRQGLTKNIQYF.

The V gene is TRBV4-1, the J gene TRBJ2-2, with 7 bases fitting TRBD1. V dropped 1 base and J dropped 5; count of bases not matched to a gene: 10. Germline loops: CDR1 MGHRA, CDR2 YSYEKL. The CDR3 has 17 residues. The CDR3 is CASSQGAGTVRTGELFF. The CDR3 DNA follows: TGCGCCAGCAGCCAAGGCGCCGGGACAGTGAGGACCGGGGAGCTGTTTTTT.

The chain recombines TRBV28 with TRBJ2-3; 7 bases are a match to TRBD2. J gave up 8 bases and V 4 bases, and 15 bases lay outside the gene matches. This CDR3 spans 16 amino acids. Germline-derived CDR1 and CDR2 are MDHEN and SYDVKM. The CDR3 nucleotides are TGTGCCAGCAGTTCCCTCGGGGAGGGTCGATTGGTTACGCAGTATTTT. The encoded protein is CASSSLGEGRLVTQYF.

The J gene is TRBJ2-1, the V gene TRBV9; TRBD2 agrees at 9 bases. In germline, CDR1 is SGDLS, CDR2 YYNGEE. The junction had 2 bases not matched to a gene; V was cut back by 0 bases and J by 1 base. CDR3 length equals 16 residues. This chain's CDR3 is CASSVGSGSSYNEQFF. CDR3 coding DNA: TGTGCCAGCAGCGTAGGTAGCGGGAGTTCCTACAATGAGCAGTTCTTC.

The CDR3 region has the DNA TGTGCCAGCAGCTTAGCCTCTGGGACAGCAAATGAAAAACTGTTTTTT. Its protein product is CASSLASGTANEKLFF. This chain joins TRBV11-3 and TRBJ1-4; 7 nucleotides line up with TRBD1. Germline CDR1 reads SGHNT; CDR2 reads YENEEA. Trimming took 1 base from V and 5 from J; bases not matched to a gene: 7. The CDR3 runs to 16 residues.

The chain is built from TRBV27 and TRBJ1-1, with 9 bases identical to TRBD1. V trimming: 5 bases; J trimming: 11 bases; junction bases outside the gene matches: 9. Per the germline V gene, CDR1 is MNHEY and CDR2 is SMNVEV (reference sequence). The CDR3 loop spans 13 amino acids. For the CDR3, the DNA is TGTGCCAGCAGTATCGGGACAGGGAAGTTGGCTTTCTTT. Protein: CASSIGTGKLAFF.

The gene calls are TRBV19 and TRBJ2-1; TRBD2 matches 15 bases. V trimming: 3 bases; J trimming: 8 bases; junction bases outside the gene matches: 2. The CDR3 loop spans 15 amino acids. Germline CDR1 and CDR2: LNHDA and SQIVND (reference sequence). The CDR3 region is CASSIGTSGGYEQFF. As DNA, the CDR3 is TGTGCCAGTAGTATCGGGACTAGCGGGGGGTATGAGCAGTTCTTC.

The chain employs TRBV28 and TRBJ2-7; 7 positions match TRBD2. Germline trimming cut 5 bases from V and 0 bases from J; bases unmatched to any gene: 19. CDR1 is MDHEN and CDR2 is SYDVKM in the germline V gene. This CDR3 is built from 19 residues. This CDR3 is CASSLFIGRLRGGSYEQYF. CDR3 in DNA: TGTGCCAGCAGTCTCTTTATAGGCCGCCTACGCGGGGGCTCCTACGAGCAGTACTTC.

DNA of the CDR3: TGTGCCAGCTCACCATCGGACACTGAAGCTTTCTTT. It is translated as CASSPSDTEAFF. This chain links TRBV18 with TRBJ1-1, with D unclear. Germline V gives CDR1 KGHSH, CDR2 LQKENI. The CDR3 loop spans 12 amino acids. V lost 2 bases and J 3 bases, leaving 4 bases between the germline ends.

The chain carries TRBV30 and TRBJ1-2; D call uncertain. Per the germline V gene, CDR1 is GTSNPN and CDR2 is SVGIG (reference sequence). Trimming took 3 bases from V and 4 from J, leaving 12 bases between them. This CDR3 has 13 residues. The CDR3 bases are TGTGCCTGGAGAGTTACAGAGTTCTATGGCTACACCTTC. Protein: CAWRVTEFYGYTF.

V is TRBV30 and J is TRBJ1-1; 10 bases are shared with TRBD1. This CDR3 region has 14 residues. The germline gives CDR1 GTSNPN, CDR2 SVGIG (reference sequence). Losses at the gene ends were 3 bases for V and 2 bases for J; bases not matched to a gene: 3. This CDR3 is CAWSRQGANTEAFF. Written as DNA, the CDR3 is TGTGCCTGGAGCCGACAGGGGGCTAACACTGAAGCTTTCTTT. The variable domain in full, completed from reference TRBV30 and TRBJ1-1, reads SQTIHQWPATLVQPVGSPLSLECTVEGTSNPNLYWYRQAAGRGLQLLFYSVGIGQISSEVPQNLSASRPQDRQFILSSKKLLLSDSGFYLCAWSRQGANTEAFFGQGTRLTVV.

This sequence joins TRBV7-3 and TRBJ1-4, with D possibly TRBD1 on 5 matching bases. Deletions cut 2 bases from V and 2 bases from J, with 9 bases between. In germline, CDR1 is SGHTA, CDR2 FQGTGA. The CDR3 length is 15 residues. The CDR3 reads CASSLYGGTNEKLFF. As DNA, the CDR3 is TGTGCCAGCAGCTTATATGGGGGGACTAATGAAAAACTGTTTTTT.

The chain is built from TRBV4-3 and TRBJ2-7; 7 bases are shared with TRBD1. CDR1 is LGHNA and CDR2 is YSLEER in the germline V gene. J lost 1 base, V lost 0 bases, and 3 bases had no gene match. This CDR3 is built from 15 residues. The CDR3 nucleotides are TGCGCCAGCAGCCAAGATTGGACAGGTTCCTACGAGCAGTACTTC. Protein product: CASSQDWTGSYEQYF.

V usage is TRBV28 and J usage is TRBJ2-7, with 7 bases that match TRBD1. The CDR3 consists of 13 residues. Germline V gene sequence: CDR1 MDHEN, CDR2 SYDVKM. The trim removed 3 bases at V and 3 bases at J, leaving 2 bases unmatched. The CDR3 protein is CASSFWTGYEQYF. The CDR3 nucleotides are TGTGCCAGCAGTTTCTGGACAGGCTACGAGCAGTACTTC. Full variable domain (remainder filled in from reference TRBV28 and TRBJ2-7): DVKVTQSSRYLVKRTGEKVFLECVQDMDHENMFWYRQDPGLGLRLIYFSYDVKMKEKGDIPEGYSVSREKKERFSLILESASTNQTSMYLCASSFWTGYEQYFGPGTRLTVT.

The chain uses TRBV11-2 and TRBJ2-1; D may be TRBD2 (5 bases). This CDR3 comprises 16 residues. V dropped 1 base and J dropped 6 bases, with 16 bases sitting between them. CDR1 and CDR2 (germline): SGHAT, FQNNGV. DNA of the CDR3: TGTGCCAGCAGCTTAGGTAGAGGGTGGGGTTTCAATGAGCAGTTCTTC. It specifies CASSLGRGWGFNEQFF.

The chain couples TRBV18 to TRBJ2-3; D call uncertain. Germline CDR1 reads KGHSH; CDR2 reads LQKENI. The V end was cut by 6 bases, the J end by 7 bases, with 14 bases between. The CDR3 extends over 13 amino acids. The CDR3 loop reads CASSPDSANTQYF. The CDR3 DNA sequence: TGTGCCAGCTCCCCAGACTCCGCTAATACGCAGTATTTT.

The CDR3 coding sequence is TGTGCCAGCAGTTATCTAGGGGGACAGGCGCAGCCCCAGCATTTT. This codes for CASSYLGGQAQPQHF. The chain couples TRBV6-5 to TRBJ1-5; TRBD1 matches at 8 bases. Looked up from germline, CDR1 is MNHEY and CDR2 is SVGAGI. Trimming removed 3 bases from V and 7 bases from J; junction bases left unmatched: 8. The CDR3 has 15 residues.

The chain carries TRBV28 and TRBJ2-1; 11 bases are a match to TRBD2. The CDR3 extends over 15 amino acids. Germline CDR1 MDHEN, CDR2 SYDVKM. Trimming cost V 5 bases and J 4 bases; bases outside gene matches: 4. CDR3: CASSPGLAEYNEQFF. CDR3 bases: TGTGCCAGCAGTCCGGGACTAGCGGAGTACAATGAGCAGTTCTTC. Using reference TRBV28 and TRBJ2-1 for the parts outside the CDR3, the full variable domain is DVKVTQSSRYLVKRTGEKVFLECVQDMDHENMFWYRQDPGLGLRLIYFSYDVKMKEKGDIPEGYSVSREKKERFSLILESASTNQTSMYLCASSPGLAEYNEQFFGPGTRLTVL.

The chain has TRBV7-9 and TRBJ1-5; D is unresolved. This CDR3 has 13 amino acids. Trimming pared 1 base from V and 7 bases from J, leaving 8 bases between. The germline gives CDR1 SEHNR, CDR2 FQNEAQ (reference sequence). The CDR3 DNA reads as TGTGCCAGCAGCTTAGAGGGCGGGCAGCCCCAGCATTTT. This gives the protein CASSLEGGQPQHF.